The present T cell receptor beta chain was sequenced within a study of blood T cell repertoires in COVID-19. This CDR3 is 15 amino acids long. CDR1 and CDR2 from the germline V gene are SGHTS and YDEGEE. Trimming stripped 4 bases from V and 4 bases from J, with 17 bases between. The protocol was immunoSEQ multiplex PCR, while the TCRdb copy is restricted to in-frame clones and leaves out a portion. The data hold just over 60,000 clones, with under 85% observed a single time. This clone appeared a single time. This clonotype was sampled from a woman over 75 with active or convalescent COVID-19. The sequenced material came from peripheral blood. The chain employs TRBV5-8 and TRBJ1-2, with D tentatively TRBD1 (5 bases). CDR3 in amino acids: CASSPSGGKGYGYTF. DNA for the CDR3: TGTGCCAGCAGCCCGTCCGGGGGAAAGGGCTATGGCTACACCTTC. Full variable domain (outside the CDR3, taken from reference TRBV5-8 and TRBJ1-2): EAGVTQSPTHLIKTRGQQATLRCSPISGHTSVYWYQQALGLGLQFLLWYDEGEERNRGNFPPRFSGRQFPNYSSELNVNALELEDSALYLCASSPSGGKGYGYTFGSGTRLTVV.